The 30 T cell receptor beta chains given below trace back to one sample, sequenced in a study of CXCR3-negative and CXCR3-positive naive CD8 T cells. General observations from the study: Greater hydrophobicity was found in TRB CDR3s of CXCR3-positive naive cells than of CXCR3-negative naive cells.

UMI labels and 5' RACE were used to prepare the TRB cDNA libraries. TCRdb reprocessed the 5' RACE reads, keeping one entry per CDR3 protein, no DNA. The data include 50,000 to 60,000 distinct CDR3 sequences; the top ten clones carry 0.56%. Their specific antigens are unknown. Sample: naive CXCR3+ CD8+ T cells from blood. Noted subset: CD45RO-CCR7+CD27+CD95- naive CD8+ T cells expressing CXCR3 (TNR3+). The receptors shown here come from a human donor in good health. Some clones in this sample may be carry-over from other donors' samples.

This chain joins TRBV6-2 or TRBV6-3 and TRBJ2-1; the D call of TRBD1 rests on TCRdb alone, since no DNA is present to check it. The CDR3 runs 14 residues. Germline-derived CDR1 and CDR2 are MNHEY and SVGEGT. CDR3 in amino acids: CASSYSQGVYEQFF.

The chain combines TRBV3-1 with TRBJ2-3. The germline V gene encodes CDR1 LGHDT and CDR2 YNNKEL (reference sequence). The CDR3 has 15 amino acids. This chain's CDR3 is CASSQDQGYFDTQYF.

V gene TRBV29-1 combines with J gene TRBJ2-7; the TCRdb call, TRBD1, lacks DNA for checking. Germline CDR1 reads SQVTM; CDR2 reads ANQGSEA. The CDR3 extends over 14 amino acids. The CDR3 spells CSALAAVRSYEQYF.

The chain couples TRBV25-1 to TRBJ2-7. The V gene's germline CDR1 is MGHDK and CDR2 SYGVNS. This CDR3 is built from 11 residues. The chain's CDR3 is CASSESREQYF.

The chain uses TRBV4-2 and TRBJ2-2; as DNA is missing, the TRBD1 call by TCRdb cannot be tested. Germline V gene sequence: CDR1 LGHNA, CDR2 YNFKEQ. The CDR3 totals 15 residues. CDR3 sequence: CASSQTDGGAGELFF.

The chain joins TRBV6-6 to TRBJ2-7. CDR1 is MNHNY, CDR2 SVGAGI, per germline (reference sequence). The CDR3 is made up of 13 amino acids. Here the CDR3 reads CASSDQLTYEQYF.

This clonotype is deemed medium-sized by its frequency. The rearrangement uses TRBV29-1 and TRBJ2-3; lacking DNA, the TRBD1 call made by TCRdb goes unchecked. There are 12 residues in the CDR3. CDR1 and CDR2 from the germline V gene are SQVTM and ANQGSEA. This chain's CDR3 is CSVWDSTDTQYF.

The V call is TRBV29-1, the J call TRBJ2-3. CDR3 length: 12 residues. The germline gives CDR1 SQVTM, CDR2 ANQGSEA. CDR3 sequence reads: CSQTYLTDTQYF.

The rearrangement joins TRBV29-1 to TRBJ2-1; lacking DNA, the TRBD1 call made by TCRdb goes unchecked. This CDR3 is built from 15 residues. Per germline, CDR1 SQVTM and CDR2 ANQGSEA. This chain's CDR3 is CSVVKGQRELNEQFF.

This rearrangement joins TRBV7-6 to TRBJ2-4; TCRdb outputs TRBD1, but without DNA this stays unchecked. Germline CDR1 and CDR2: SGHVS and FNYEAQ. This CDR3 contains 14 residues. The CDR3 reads CASSNRDGKNIQYF.

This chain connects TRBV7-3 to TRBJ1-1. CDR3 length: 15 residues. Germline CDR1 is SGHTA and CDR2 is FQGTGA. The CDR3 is CASSLDLGENTEAFF. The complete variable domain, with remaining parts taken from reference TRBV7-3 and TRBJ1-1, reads GAGVSQTPSNKVTEKGKYVELRCDPISGHTALYWYRQSLGQGPEFLIYFQGTGAADDSGLPNDRFFAVRPEGSVSTLKIQRTERGDSAVYLCASSLDLGENTEAFFGQGTRLTVV.

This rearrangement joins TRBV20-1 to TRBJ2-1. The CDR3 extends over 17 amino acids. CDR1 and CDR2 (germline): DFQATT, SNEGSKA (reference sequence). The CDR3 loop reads CSASHPRILDSYNEQFF.

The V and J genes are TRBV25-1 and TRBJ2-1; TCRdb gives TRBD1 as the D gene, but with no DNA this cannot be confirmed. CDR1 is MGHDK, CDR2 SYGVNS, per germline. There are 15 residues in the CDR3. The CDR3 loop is CASSESRGSLNEQFF.

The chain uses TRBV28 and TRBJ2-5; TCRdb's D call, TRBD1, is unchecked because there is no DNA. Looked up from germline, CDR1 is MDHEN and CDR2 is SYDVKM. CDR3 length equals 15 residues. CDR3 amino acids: CASSPPPGQGQTQYF. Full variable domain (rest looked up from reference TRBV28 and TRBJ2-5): DVKVTQSSRYLVKRTGEKVFLECVQDMDHENMFWYRQDPGLGLRLIYFSYDVKMKEKGDIPEGYSVSREKKERFSLILESASTNQTSMYLCASSPPPGQGQTQYFGPGTRLLVL.

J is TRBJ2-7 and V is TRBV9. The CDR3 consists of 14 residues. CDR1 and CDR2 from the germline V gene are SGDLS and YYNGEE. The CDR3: CASSVGGGLYEQYF.

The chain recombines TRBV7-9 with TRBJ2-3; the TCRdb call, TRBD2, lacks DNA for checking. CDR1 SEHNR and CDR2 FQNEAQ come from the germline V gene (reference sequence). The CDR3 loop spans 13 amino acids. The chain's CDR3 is CASRPRETDTQYF.

CDR3 sequence reads: CASSSAGINTEAFF. This chain uses TRBV11-2 with TRBJ1-1. This CDR3 is 14 amino acids long. Germline lookup yields CDR1 SGHAT and CDR2 FQNNGV. Drawing the rest from reference TRBV11-2 and TRBJ1-1, the complete variable domain is EAGVAQSPRYKIIEKRQSVAFWCNPISGHATLYWYQQILGQGPKLLIQFQNNGVVDDSQLPKDRFSAERLKGVDSTLKIQPAKLEDSAVYLCASSSAGINTEAFFGQGTRLTVV.

The CDR3 protein is CAIKDEGGLSYEQYF. V gene TRBV10-3 combines with J gene TRBJ2-7; there is no DNA to check the TCRdb D call of TRBD1. The CDR3 is made up of 15 amino acids. The germline CDR1 and CDR2 sequences are ENHRY and SYGVKD.

This CDR3 is CASSPEQAGTMTGYNQPQHF. This chain uses TRBV18 with TRBJ1-5. Germline lookup yields CDR1 KGHSH and CDR2 LQKENI. The CDR3 is 20 residues long.

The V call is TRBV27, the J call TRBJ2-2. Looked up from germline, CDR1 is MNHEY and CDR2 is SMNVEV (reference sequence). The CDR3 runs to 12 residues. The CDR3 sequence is CASSPETGELFF.

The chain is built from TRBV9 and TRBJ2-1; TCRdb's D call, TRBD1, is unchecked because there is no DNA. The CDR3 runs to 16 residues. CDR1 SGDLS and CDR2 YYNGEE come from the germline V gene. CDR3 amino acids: CASSVVAGPSYNEQFF.

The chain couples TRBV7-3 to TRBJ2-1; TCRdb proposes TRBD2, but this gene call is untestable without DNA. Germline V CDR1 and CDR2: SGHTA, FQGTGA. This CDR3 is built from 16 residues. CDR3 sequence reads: CASSSWTNRPYNEQFF.

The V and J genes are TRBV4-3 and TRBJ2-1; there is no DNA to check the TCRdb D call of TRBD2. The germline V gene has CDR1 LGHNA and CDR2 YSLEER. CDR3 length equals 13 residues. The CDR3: CASSQGRGIEQFF.

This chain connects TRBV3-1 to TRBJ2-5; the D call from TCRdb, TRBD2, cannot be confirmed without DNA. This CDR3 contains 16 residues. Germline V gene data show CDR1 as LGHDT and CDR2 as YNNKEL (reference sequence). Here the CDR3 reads CASSQEGQAAGETQYF.

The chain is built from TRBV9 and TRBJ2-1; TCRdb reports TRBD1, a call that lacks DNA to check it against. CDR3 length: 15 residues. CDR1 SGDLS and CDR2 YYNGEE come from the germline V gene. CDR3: CASSSSTGAGNEQFF.

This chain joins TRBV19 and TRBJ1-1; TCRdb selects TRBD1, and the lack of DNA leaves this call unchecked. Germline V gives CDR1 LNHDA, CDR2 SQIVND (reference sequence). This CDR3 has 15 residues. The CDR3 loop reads CASNSPGTGETEAFF.

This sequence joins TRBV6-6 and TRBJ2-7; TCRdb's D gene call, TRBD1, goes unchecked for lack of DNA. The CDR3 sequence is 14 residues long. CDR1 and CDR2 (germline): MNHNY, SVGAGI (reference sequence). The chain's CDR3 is CASSYGQGGYEQYF.

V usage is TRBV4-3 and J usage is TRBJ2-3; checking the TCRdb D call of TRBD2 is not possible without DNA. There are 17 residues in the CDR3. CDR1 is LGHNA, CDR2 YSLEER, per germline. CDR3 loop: CASSQGQGLSLTDTQYF.

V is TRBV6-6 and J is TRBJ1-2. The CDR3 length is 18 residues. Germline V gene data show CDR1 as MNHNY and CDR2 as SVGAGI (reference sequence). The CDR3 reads CASSYSAIRGQGLYGYTF.

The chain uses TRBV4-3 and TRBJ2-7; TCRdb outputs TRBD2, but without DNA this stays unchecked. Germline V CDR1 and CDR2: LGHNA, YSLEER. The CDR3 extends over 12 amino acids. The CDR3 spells CASSPLGGEQYF.